This T cell receptor beta chain is from a study of control samples from healthy donors and cancer patients. Here immunoSEQ multiplex PCR was the method, and the copy in TCRdb shows in-frame clones only, minus some. The sample has some 82,000 clones, 84% seen once. This CDR3 is built from 14 residues. Per germline, CDR1 MDHEN and CDR2 SYDVKM. J lost 4 bases, V lost 6 bases, and 7 bases had no gene match. The specimen sequenced was PBMCs. This clonotype was sampled from a man aged 55 to 70 with head and neck cancer. V and J are TRBV28 and TRBJ2-7; 9 bases match TRBD1. CDR3 residues: CASSSPGQGYEQYF. The CDR3, as DNA: TGTGCCAGCAGCTCTCCGGGACAGGGATACGAGCAGTACTTC.